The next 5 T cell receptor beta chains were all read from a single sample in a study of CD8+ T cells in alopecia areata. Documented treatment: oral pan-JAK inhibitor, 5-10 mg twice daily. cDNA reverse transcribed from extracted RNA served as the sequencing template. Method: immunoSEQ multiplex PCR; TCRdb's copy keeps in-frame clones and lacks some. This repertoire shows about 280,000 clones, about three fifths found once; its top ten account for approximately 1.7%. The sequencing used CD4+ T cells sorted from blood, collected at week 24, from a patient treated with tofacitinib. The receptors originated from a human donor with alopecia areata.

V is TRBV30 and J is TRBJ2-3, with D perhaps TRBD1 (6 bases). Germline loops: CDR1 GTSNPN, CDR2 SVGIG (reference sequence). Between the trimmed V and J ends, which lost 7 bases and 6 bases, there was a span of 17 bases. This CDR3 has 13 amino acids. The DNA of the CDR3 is TGTGCCTCTTCAGGGGTTTCGGGTGATACGCAGTATTTT. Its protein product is CASSGVSGDTQYF.

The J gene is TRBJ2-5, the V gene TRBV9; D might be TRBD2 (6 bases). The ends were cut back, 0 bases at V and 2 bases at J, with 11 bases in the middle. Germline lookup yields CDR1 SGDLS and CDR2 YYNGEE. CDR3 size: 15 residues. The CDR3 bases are TGTGCCAGCAGCGTAGATCGCGGAGGGCAAGAGACCCAGTACTTC. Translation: CASSVDRGGQETQYF. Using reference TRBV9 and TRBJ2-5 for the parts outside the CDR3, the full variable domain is DSGVTQTPKHLITATGQRVTLRCSPRSGDLSVYWYQQSLDQGLQFLIQYYNGEERAKGNILERFSAQQFPDLHSELNLSSLELGDSALYFCASSVDRGGQETQYFGPGTRLLVL.

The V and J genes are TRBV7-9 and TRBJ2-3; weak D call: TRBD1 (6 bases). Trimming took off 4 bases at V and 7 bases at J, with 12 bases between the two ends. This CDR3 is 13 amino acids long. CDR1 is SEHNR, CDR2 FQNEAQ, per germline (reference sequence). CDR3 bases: TGTGCCAGCAGCTCAACACAGGGAAATACGCAGTATTTT. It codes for CASSSTQGNTQYF.

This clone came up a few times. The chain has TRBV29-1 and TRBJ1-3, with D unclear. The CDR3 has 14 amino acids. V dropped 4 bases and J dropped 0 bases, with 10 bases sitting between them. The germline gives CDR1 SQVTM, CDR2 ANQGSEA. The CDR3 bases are TGCAGCGTTGGGTCGCGGTACTCTGGAAACACCATATATTTT. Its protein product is CSVGSRYSGNTIYF.

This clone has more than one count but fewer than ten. CDR3 residues: CAISFGQMNTEAFF. For the CDR3, the DNA is TGTGCCATCAGCTTCGGACAGATGAACACTGAAGCTTTCTTT. The V call is TRBV10-3, the J call TRBJ1-1, with a tentative D call TRBD1 (6 bases). Looked up from germline, CDR1 is ENHRY and CDR2 is SYGVKD. The V and J ends lost 6 bases and 0 bases respectively, with 11 bases between them. This CDR3 is built from 14 residues.